This T cell receptor beta chain stems from a study of T cell changes during pregnancy in multiple sclerosis. Produced via immunoSEQ multiplex PCR; TCRdb's table is partial and in-frame only. The profile covers more than 25,000 clones, with roughly 87% appearing a single time and around 10% taken by the ten largest. The CDR3 extends over 15 amino acids. The V gene's germline CDR1 is SGDLS and CDR2 YYNGEE. The junction had 6 bases not matched to a gene; V was cut back by 4 bases and J by 3 bases. This receptor was taken from a female donor with multiple sclerosis, enrolled in a pregnancy study. The material was CD8+ T cells from peripheral blood mononuclear cells, obtained in the third trimester of pregnancy. The gene calls are TRBV9 and TRBJ2-5; 10 bases agree with TRBD2. CDR3 region: CASSFGTSVEETQYF. DNA of the CDR3: TGTGCCAGCAGCTTTGGGACTAGCGTTGAAGAGACCCAGTACTTC.